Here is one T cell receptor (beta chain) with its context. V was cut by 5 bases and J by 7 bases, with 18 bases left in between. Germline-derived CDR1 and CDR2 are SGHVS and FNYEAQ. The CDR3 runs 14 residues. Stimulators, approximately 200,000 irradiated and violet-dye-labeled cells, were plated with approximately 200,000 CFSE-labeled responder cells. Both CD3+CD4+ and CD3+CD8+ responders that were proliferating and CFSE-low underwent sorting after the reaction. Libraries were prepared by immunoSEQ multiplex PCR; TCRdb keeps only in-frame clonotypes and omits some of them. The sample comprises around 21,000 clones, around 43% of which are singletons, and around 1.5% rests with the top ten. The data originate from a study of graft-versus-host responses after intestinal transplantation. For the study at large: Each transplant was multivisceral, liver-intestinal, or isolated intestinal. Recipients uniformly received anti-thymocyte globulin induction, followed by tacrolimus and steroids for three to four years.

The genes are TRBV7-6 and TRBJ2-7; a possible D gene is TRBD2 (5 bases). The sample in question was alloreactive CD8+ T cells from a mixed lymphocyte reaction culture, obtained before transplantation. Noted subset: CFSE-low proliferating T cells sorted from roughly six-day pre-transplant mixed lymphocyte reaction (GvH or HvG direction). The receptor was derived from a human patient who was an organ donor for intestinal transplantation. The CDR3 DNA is TGTGCCAGCAGCCCAGAGGTTCATCCGGGAGAGCAGTACTTC. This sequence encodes CASSPEVHPGEQYF.